Presented here are 18 T cell receptor beta chains from one specimen sequenced in a study of CD8 T cells in ankylosing spondylitis. TCRdb re-called the 5' RACE reads through MiXCR, storing one row per CDR3 protein. The repertoire consists of 250,000 or so distinct CDR3 sequences, with 15% to 20% occurring once and the leading ten covering approximately 33%. The sample taken for sequencing was blood, either unsorted or a sorted T cell fraction (not recorded which). The receptors shown here come from a male donor with ankylosing spondylitis or in good health (not recorded which).

This clonotype has a count of ten or more. The chain combines TRBV10-3 with TRBJ2-1; 9 bases match TRBD2. The CDR3 contains 16 residues. From germline, CDR1 is ENHRY and CDR2 SYGVKD. Trimming took 3 bases from V and 5 from J; bases not matched to a gene: 8. The CDR3 region is CAISDRELAGNNEQFF. The CDR3 DNA is TGTGCCATCAGTGATCGGGAACTAGCGGGTAACAATGAGCAGTTCTTC.

The rearrangement uses TRBV11-2 and TRBJ1-1; D might be TRBD1 (6 bases). This CDR3 has 15 residues. Trimming took off 1 base at V and 4 bases at J, with 13 bases between the two ends. Germline V lookup: CDR1 SGHAT, CDR2 FQNNGV. CDR3: CASSLVGGGSTEAFF. CDR3 DNA: TGTGCCAGCAGCTTAGTGGGGGGCGGGAGCACTGAAGCTTTCTTT.

This clonotype was seen a handful of times. The chain has TRBV29-1 and TRBJ2-7; possibly TRBD1 or TRBD2 for D (6 bases each). The germline gives CDR1 SQVTM, CDR2 ANQGSEA. The CDR3 loop spans 13 amino acids. With 3 bases removed from V and 5 bases from J, the gap between germline ends came to 14 bases. The DNA for the CDR3 is TGCAGCGTTGAGGGGGGCAGGGTCAACGAGCAGTACTTC. It encodes CSVEGGRVNEQYF.

Only a few counts were recorded for this clonotype. The V and J genes are TRBV4-3 and TRBJ2-2, with 9 bases aligning to TRBD2. Germline V gene lookup returns CDR1 LGHNA and CDR2 YSLEER. V trimming: 0 bases; J trimming: 2 bases; junction bases outside the gene matches: 4. The CDR3 consists of 17 residues. The CDR3 loop reads CASSQDYLAGNTGELFF. The DNA of the CDR3 is TGCGCCAGCAGCCAAGATTACCTAGCGGGAAACACCGGGGAGCTGTTTTTT.

In its sample, this clonotype was seen a few times. The chain links TRBV4-3 to TRBJ2-7, with D tentatively TRBD1 (6 bases). V lost 0 bases to trimming and J lost 1 base, with 13 bases between them. CDR3 length: 16 residues. The germline V gene has CDR1 LGHNA and CDR2 YSLEER. For the CDR3, the DNA is TGCGCCAGCAGCCAAGATACGAGGGGGAAGTCCTACGAGCAGTACTTC. Translated: CASSQDTRGKSYEQYF.

There are a few counts of this clonotype. The rearrangement links TRBV4-1 to TRBJ2-1, with a tentative D call TRBD1 (6 bases). The CDR3 sequence is 13 residues long. Trimming pared 2 bases from V and 11 bases from J, leaving 13 bases between. The germline CDR1 and CDR2 sequences are MGHRA and YSYEKL. The DNA of the CDR3 is TGCGCCAGCAGCCAAATCATACAGGGTCAGCAGTTCTTC. Translation gives CASSQIIQGQQFF.

As regards this clonotype: An end of the junction differs from the germline gene, which may be a read error. V usage is TRBV4-1 and J usage is TRBJ2-1, with a tentative D call TRBD1 (6 bases). The CDR3 runs 16 residues. Germline CDR1 reads MGHRA; CDR2 reads YSYEKL. The CDR3 loop is CASSQGPWTDYNELFF. CDR3 sequence (DNA): TGCGCCAGCAGCCAAGGGCCTTGGACAGACTACAATGAGCTGTTCTTC.

The J gene is TRBJ2-6, the V gene TRBV6-2 or TRBV6-3, with unresolved D. V was trimmed by 5 bases and J by 0 bases, leaving 14 bases between them. The CDR3 contains 17 residues. In germline, CDR1 is MNHEY, CDR2 SVGEGT. The CDR3 sequence: CASSPPYPLSGANVLTF. CDR3 nucleotides: TGTGCCAGCAGTCCTCCTTACCCCCTCTCTGGGGCCAACGTCCTGACTTTC.

The rearrangement links TRBV29-1 to TRBJ1-1, with 8 bases identical to TRBD1. Germline values: CDR1 SQVTM, CDR2 ANQGSEA. The CDR3 length is 12 residues. The V gene end was trimmed by 4 bases and the J gene end by 6 bases; junction bases not matched to a gene: 4. The CDR3 bases are TGCAGCGTTGTGACAGGGGCCCCTGAAGCTTTCTTT. It translates to CSVVTGAPEAFF.

This chain uses TRBV11-2 with TRBJ2-7; 7 bases match TRBD2. The CDR3 spans 13 residues. CDR1 and CDR2 from the germline V gene are SGHAT and FQNNGV. After removal of 9 bases from V and 4 bases from J, the junction contained 9 bases not matched to a gene. The CDR3 loop reads CASAGGGPYEQYF. DNA for the CDR3: TGTGCCAGTGCCGGGGGAGGGCCGTACGAGCAGTACTTC.

This clonotype was observed at least ten times. The rearrangement joins TRBV5-5 to TRBJ1-2, with a tentative D call TRBD1 (5 bases). V was pared by 4 bases and J by 8 bases, with 9 bases between. From germline, CDR1 is SGHKS and CDR2 YYEKEE (reference sequence). CDR3 size: 11 residues. DNA of the CDR3: TGTGCCAGCAGCCCGGGGGGGGGCTACACCTTC. Its protein product is CASSPGGGYTF.

This clonotype showed up just a few times. V gene TRBV20-1 combines with J gene TRBJ2-7; D uncertain. Trimming stripped 6 bases from V and 1 base from J, with 13 bases between. CDR1 is DFQATT, CDR2 SNEGSKA, per germline (reference sequence). The CDR3 consists of 13 residues. CDR3 amino acids: CSAEDPRSYEQYF. CDR3 nucleotides: TGCAGTGCCGAAGACCCCAGATCCTACGAGCAGTACTTC.

This clonotype was recorded at least ten times. The gene calls are TRBV4-3 and TRBJ2-3, with D maybe TRBD1 (7 bases). V gave up 2 bases and J gave up 1 base, with 13 bases separating them. CDR1 is LGHNA and CDR2 is YSLEER in the germline V gene. The CDR3 spans 16 residues. CDR3 region: CASSQFGGGGTDTQYF. The CDR3 DNA is TGCGCCAGCAGCCAATTTGGAGGGGGCGGCACAGATACGCAGTATTTT.

This clonotype has only a few counts. CDR3: CASSSHAAGYTF. The CDR3, as DNA: TGTGCCAGCAGTTCCCATGCGGCCGGCTACACCTTC. The chain links TRBV12-3 or TRBV12-4 to TRBJ1-2; no definite D call. V dropped 4 bases and J dropped 8 bases, with 11 bases sitting between them. The CDR3 runs 12 residues.

V usage is TRBV16 and J usage is TRBJ2-1, with 7 nucleotides matching TRBD2. Looked up from germline, CDR1 is KGHSY and CDR2 is FQNENV. After removal of 6 bases from V and 8 bases from J, the junction contained 7 bases not matched to a gene. There are 13 residues in the CDR3. CDR3 protein: CASSPGLFHEQFF. In DNA, the CDR3 is TGTGCCAGCAGTCCGGGACTATTTCATGAGCAGTTCTTC.

The sample holds many counts of this clonotype. The chain's CDR3 is CASSLNGGFSTNYGYTF. The CDR3 DNA reads as TGCGCCAGCAGCTTGAATGGCGGGTTTAGCACTAACTATGGCTACACCTTC. The V and J genes are TRBV5-1 and TRBJ1-2; D ambiguous. Germline lookup yields CDR1 SGHRS and CDR2 YFSETQ. CDR3 length: 17 amino acids. Trimming pared 1 base from V and 0 bases from J, leaving 16 bases between.

The chain is built from TRBV12-3 or TRBV12-4 and TRBJ1-6; TRBD1 is a possible D gene (6 bases). This CDR3 is built from 18 residues. V was trimmed by 3 bases and J by 0 bases, leaving 15 bases between them. CDR3: CASSFRTANNSYNSPLHF. For the CDR3, the DNA is TGTGCCAGCAGTTTCCGGACAGCCAATAACTCCTATAATTCACCCCTCCACTTT.

CDR3 amino acids: CASSYMTSGRAVEQFF. DNA of the CDR3: TGTGCCAGCAGTTACATGACTAGCGGGAGGGCCGTTGAGCAGTTCTTC. The V call is TRBV6-5, the J call TRBJ2-1, with TRBD2 matching 14 bases. In germline, CDR1 is MNHEY, CDR2 SVGAGI. Trimming cost V 2 bases and J 9 bases; bases outside gene matches: 6. The CDR3 sequence is 16 residues long.